The present entry profiles one T cell receptor (beta chain) with its context. This entry comes from a study of sequential checkpoint blockade in melanoma. The wider study: Both treatment sequences were followed by maintenance nivolumab.

J gave up 7 bases and V 5 bases, and 6 bases lay outside the gene matches. CDR1 and CDR2 (germline): MDHEN, SYDVKM. The CDR3 has 14 residues. This table comes from immunoSEQ multiplex PCR, and its TCRdb copy is limited to in-frame clones, with some not included. The repertoire holds 23,000 or so clones, with about two thirds as singletons. Sample treatment: randomized to nivolumab then ipilimumab (arm A) or the reverse (arm B). DNA-damaging chemotherapy had not been given to any patient beforehand. PBMC sorting kept live CD3+CD8+ cells without CD19 or CD56. This receptor was obtained from a human donor with melanoma. The chain employs TRBV28 and TRBJ2-1; 9 nucleotides line up with TRBD1. The specimen comprised CD8+ T cells sorted from blood (inferred from file names), sampled from a patient given nivolumab and ipilimumab in sequence. The CDR3 nucleotides read TGTGCCAGCAGTCCCAGGACAGGGGTGAATGAGCAGTTCTTC. The encoded protein is CASSPRTGVNEQFF.